This record looks at one T cell receptor (beta chain) sequence and its context. Antigen unknown. Germline lookup yields CDR1 LNHDA and CDR2 SQIVND (reference sequence). Trimming at V came to 4 bases and at J to 1 base, leaving 3 bases not matched to a gene. The CDR3 is 14 residues long. The method was immunoSEQ multiplex PCR; TCRdb's version includes in-frame clones alone and lacks a portion of them. The sample holds about 1.5 million clones, approximately 98% seen once. The data belong to a study of shared clonotypes between healthy human individuals. Study results and caveats: Having only a few donors restricted how much genetic and exposure-history diversity was captured.

This sequence was found in a man younger than 45 in good health. This sequence joins TRBV19 and TRBJ1-1, with 7 bases lining up with TRBD1. The sample taken for sequencing was naive CD4+ T cells sorted from blood. Subset: CD45RA+ positively selected. The CDR3 here is CASSRQGTNTEAFF. DNA for the CDR3: TGTGCCAGTAGTAGACAGGGTACGAACACTGAAGCTTTCTTT.